There are a few counts of the clone carrying this TCR beta chain. The data originate from a study of identical twins. Germline CDR1 is SGHRS and CDR2 is YFSETQ. The CDR3 consists of 12 residues. V was pared by 4 bases and J by 5 bases, with 9 bases between. TCRdb itself ran the 5' RACE reads through MiXCR, one entry per CDR3 protein. Altogether 300,000 to 400,000 distinct CDR3 sequences are present, approximately 10% being singletons, with the ten largest covering under 10%. The chain couples TRBV5-1 to TRBJ2-5, with unresolved D. The sequenced sample was naive T cells sorted from blood. The clonotype originates from a woman between 50 and 59 years old in good health. For the CDR3, the DNA is TGCGCCAGCAGCAACGATCGGGAGACCCAGTACTTC. The encoded protein is CASSNDRETQYF.